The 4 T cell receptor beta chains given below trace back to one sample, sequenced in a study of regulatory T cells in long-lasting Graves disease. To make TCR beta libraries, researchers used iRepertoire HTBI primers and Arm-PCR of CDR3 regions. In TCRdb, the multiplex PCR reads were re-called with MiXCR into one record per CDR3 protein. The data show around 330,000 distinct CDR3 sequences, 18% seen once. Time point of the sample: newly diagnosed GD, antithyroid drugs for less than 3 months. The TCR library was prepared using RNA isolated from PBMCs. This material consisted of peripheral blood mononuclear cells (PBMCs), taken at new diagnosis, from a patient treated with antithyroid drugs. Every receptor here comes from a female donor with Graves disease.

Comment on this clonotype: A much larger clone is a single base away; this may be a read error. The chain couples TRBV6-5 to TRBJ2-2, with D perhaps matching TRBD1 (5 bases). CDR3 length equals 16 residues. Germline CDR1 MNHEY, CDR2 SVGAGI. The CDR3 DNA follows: TGTGCCAGCAATTACAGGAGTACAGTTTCGGGCGGGGAGCTGTTTTTT. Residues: CASNYRSTVSGGELFF.

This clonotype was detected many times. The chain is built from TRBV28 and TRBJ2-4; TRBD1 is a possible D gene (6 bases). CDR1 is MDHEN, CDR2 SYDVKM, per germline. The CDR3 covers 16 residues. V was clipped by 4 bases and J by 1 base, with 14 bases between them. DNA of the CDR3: TGTGCCAGCAGTTCCTACAGGGCGGAGGCCAAAAACATTCAGTACTTC. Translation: CASSSYRAEAKNIQYF.

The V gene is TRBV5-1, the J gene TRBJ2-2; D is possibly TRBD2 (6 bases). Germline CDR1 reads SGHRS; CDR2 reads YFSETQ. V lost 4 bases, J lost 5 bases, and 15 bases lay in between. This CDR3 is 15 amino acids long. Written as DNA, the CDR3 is TGCGCCAGCAGCCACGATTTGGGAGGAACCGGGGAGCTGTTTTTT. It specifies CASSHDLGGTGELFF.

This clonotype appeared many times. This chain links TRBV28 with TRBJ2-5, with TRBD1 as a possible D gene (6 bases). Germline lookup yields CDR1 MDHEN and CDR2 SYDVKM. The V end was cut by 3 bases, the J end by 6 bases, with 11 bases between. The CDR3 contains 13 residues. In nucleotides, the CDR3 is TGTGCCAGCAGTTTCCAGGGGTCGCAGACCCAGTACTTC. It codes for CASSFQGSQTQYF. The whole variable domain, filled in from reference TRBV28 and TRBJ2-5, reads DVKVTQSSRYLVKRTGEKVFLECVQDMDHENMFWYRQDPGLGLRLIYFSYDVKMKEKGDIPEGYSVSREKKERFSLILESASTNQTSMYLCASSFQGSQTQYFGPGTRLLVL.